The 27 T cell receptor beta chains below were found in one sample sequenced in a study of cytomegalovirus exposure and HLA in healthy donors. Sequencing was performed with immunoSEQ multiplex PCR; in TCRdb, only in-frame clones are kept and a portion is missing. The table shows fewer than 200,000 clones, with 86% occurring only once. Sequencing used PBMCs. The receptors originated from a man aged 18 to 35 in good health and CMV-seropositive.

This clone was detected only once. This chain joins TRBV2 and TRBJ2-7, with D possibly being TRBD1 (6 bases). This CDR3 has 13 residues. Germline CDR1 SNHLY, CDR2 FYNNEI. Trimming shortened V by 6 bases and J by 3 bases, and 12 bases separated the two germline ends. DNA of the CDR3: TGTGCCAGCAGGGATGGACAGCTCTACGAGCAGTACTTC. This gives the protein CASRDGQLYEQYF.

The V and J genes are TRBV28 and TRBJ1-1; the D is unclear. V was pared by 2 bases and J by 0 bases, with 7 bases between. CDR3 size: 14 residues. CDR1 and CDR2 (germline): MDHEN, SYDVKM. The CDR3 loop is CASSLKSLNTEAFF. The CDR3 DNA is TGTGCCAGCAGTTTAAAGAGCCTGAACACTGAAGCTTTCTTT.

The CDR3 sequence is CASSRGTGDGYEQYF. As DNA, the CDR3 is TGCGCCAGCAGCCGAGGGACAGGGGATGGGTACGAGCAGTACTTC. The chain joins TRBV4-1 to TRBJ2-7, with 10 bases identical to TRBD1. This CDR3 is 15 amino acids long. Germline values: CDR1 MGHRA, CDR2 YSYEKL. After removal of 4 bases from V and 4 bases from J, the junction contained 7 bases not matched to a gene.

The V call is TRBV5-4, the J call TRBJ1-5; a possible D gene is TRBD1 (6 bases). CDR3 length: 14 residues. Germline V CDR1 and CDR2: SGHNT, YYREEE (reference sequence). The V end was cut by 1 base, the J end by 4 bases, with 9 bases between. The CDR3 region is CASSLSGDNQPQHF. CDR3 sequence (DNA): TGTGCCAGCAGCTTGTCAGGGGATAATCAGCCCCAGCATTTT.

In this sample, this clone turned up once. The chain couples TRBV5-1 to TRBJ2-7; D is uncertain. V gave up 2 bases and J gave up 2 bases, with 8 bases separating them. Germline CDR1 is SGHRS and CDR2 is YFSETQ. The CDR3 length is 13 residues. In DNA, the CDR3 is TGCGCCAGCAGCTTTGCAGAAACCTACGAGCAGTACTTC. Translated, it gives CASSFAETYEQYF.

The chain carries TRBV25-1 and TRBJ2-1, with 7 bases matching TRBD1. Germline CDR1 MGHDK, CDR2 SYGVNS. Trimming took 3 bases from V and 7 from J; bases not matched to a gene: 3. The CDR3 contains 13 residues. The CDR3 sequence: CASSDYRGNEQFF. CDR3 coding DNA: TGTGCCAGCAGTGATTACAGGGGAAATGAGCAGTTCTTC.

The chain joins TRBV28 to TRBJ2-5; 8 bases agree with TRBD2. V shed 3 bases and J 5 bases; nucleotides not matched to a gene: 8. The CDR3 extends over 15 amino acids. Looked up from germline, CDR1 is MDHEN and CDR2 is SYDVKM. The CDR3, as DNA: TGTGCCAGCAGTTTCGAGCGGGAGCTCGAGGAGACCCAGTACTTC. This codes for CASSFERELEETQYF. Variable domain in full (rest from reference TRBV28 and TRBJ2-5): DVKVTQSSRYLVKRTGEKVFLECVQDMDHENMFWYRQDPGLGLRLIYFSYDVKMKEKGDIPEGYSVSREKKERFSLILESASTNQTSMYLCASSFERELEETQYFGPGTRLLVL.

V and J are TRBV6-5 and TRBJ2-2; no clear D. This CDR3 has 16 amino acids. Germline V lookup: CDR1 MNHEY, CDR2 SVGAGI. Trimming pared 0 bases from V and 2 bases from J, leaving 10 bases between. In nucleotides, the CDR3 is TGTGCCAGCAGTTACTCCCCAGGATTTAACACCGGGGAGCTGTTTTTT. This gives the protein CASSYSPGFNTGELFF.

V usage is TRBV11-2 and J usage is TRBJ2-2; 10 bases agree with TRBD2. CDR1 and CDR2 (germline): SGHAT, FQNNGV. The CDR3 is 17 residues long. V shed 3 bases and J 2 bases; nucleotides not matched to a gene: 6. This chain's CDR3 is CASSLDTSGANTGELFF. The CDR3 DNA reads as TGTGCCAGCAGCTTGGACACTAGCGGGGCTAACACCGGGGAGCTGTTTTTT.

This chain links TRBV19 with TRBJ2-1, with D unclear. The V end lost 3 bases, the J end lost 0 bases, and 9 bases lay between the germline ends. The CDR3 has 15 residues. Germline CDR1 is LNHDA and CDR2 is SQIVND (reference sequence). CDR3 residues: CASSISDSSYNEQFF. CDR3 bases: TGTGCCAGTAGTATCTCCGATAGCTCCTACAATGAGCAGTTCTTC.

The DNA for the CDR3 is TGTGCCAGCAGTTACCGACTAGCGGCTTCCTACAATGAGCAGTTCTTC. As protein: CASSYRLAASYNEQFF. The chain links TRBV6-5 to TRBJ2-1; 9 positions match TRBD2. CDR3 size: 16 residues. J was trimmed by 1 base and V by 2 bases; bases with no gene match: 3. CDR1 is MNHEY and CDR2 is SVGAGI in the germline V gene.

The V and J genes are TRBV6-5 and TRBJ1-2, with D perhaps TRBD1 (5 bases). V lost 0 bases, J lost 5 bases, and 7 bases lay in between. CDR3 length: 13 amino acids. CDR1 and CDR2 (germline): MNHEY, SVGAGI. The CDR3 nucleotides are TGTGCCAGCAGTTACTCGACAGCTTATGGCTACACCTTC. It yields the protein CASSYSTAYGYTF.

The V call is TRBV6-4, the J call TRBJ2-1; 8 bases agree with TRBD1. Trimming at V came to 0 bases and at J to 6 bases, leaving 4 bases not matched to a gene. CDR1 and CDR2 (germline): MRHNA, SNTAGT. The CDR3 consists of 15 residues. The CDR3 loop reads CASSDSTGASNEQFF. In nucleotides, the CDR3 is TGTGCCAGCAGTGACTCGACAGGGGCTAGCAATGAGCAGTTCTTC.

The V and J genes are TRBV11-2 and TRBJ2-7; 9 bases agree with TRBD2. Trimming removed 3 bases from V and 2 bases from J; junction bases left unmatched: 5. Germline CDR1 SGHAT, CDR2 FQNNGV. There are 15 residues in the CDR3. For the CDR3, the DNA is TGTGCCAGCAGCTTCGGGCTAGCGGGGACCTACGAGCAGTACTTC. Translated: CASSFGLAGTYEQYF.

The CDR3 region is CASSYGDYSNQPQHF. The CDR3, as DNA: TGTGCCAGCAGTTATGGAGACTATAGCAATCAGCCCCAGCATTTT. V is TRBV6-6 and J is TRBJ1-5, with no clear D. CDR1 MNHNY and CDR2 SVGAGI come from the germline V gene (reference sequence). There are 15 residues in the CDR3. Trimming left V 3 bases short and J 0 bases short, with 9 bases between.

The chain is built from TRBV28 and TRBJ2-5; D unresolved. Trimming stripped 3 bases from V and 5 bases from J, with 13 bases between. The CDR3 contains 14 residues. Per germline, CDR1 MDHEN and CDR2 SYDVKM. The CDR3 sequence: CASSFPGTQETQYF. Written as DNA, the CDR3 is TGTGCCAGCAGTTTCCCAGGCACCCAGGAGACCCAGTACTTC.

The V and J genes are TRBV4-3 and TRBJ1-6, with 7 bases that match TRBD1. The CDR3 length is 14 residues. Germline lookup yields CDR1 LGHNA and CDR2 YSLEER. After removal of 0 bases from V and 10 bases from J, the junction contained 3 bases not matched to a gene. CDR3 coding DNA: TGCGCCAGCAGCCAAGACGACAGGGACTCACCCCTCCACTTT. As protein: CASSQDDRDSPLHF.

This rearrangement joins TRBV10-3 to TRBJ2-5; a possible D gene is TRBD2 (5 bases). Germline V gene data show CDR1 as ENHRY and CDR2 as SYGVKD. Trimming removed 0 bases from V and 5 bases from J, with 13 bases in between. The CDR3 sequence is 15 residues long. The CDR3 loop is CAISESNEGWETQYF. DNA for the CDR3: TGTGCCATCAGTGAGTCGAATGAGGGCTGGGAGACCCAGTACTTC.

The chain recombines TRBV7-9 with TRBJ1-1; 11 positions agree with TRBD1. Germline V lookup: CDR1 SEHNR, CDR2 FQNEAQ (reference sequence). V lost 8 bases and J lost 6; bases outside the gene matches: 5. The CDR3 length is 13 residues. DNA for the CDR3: TGTGCCAGCCGGGACAGGGGGACGCCTGAAGCTTTCTTT. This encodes CASRDRGTPEAFF.

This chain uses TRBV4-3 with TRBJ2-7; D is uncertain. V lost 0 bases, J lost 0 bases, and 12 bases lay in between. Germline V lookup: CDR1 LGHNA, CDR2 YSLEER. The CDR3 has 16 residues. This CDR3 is CASSQDLVANSYEQYF. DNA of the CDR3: TGCGCCAGCAGCCAAGATCTGGTTGCGAACTCCTACGAGCAGTACTTC.

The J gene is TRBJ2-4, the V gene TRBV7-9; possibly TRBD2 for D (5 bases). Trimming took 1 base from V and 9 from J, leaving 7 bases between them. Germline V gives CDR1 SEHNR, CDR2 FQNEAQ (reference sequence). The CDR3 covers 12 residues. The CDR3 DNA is TGTGCCAGCAGCTTAGTTGAGGGCATTCAGTACTTC. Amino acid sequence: CASSLVEGIQYF.

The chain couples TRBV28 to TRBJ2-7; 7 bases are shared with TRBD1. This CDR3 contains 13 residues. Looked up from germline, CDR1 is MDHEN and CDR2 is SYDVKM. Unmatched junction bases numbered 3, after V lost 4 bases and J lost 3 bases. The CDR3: CASSWDSLYEQYF. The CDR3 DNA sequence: TGTGCCAGCAGTTGGGACAGTCTCTACGAGCAGTACTTC. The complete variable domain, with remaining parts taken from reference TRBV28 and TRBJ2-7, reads DVKVTQSSRYLVKRTGEKVFLECVQDMDHENMFWYRQDPGLGLRLIYFSYDVKMKEKGDIPEGYSVSREKKERFSLILESASTNQTSMYLCASSWDSLYEQYFGPGTRLTVT.

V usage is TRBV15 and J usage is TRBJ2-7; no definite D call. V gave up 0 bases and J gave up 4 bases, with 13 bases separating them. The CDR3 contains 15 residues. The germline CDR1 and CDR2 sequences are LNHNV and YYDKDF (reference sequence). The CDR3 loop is CATSRDIITPYEQYF. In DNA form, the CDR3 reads TGTGCCACCAGCAGAGATATAATTACACCATACGAGCAGTACTTC.

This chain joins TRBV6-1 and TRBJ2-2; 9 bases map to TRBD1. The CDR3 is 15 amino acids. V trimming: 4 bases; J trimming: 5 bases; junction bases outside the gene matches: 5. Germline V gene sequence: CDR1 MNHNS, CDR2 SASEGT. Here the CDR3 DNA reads TGTGCCAGCAGTGGGACAGGGGATGTAACCGGGGAGCTGTTTTTT. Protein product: CASSGTGDVTGELFF.

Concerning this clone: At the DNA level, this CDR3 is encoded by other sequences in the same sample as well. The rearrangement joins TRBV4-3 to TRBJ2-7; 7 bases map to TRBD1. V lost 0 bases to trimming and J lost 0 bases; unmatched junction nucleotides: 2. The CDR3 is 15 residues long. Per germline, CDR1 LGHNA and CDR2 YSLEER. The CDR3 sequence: CASSQDRDSSYEQYF. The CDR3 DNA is TGCGCCAGCAGCCAAGACCGGGACAGCTCCTACGAGCAGTACTTC.

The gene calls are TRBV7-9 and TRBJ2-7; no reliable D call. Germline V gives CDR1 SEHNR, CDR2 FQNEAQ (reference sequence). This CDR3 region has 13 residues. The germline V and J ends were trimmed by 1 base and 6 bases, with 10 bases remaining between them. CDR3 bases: TGTGCCAGCAGCTTAGGTAGCTACTTCGAGCAGTACTTC. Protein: CASSLGSYFEQYF.

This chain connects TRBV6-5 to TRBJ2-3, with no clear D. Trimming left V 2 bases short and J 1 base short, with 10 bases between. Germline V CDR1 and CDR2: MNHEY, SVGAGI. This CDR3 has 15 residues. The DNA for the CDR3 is TGTGCCAGCAGTTACGGAGCGTTGGGCACAGATACGCAGTATTTT. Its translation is CASSYGALGTDTQYF.